This passage covers 12 T cell receptor beta chains from one sample sequenced in a study of blood T cells in healthy people across ages. Combining a sample-barcoded 5' primer with a J-beta primer mix, a second PCR ran for roughly 7 to 12 cycles. One entry per CDR3 protein, called by TCRdb with MiXCR from the 5' RACE reads. Among over a million distinct CDR3 sequences, about 43% were seen once, and the ten largest hold around 8%. The sample was blood. Every receptor here comes from a woman between 18 and 30 years old in good health.

Only a few counts were recorded for this clonotype. CDR3 sequence: CATIFGRGYSNQPQHF. The CDR3 nucleotides read TGTGCCACCATTTTCGGGCGGGGTTATAGCAATCAGCCCCAGCATTTT. J is TRBJ1-5 and V is TRBV28; D is uncertain. This CDR3 contains 16 residues. The ends were cut back, 10 bases at V and 0 bases at J, with 19 bases in the middle. In germline, CDR1 is MDHEN, CDR2 SYDVKM.

This chain's CDR3 is CASSYGRYSNQPQHF. The CDR3 DNA sequence: TGTGCCAGCAGCTATGGTAGATATAGCAATCAGCCCCAGCATTTT. The chain couples TRBV7-2 to TRBJ1-5, with D unclear. The CDR3 is 15 amino acids. The V and J ends lost 4 bases and 0 bases respectively, with 10 bases between them. CDR1 and CDR2 (germline): SGHTA, FQGNSA.

This chain links TRBV20-1 with TRBJ2-3, with 7 positions matching TRBD2. This CDR3 comprises 14 residues. V shed 5 bases, J shed 1 base, and the junction held 6 bases outside the gene matches. The V gene's germline CDR1 is DFQATT and CDR2 SNEGSKA (reference sequence). As DNA, the CDR3 is TGCAGTGCTCGGGACTACCAGGGCACAGATACGCAGTATTTT. It is translated as CSARDYQGTDTQYF.

The J gene is TRBJ1-2, the V gene TRBV20-1; D is uncertain. Germline loops: CDR1 DFQATT, CDR2 SNEGSKA (reference sequence). With 0 bases removed from V and 5 bases from J, the gap between germline ends came to 10 bases. This CDR3 spans 13 amino acids. CDR3 nucleotide sequence: TGCAGTGCTAGAGAAGGCCTGAGTTATGGCTACACCTTC. The encoded protein is CSAREGLSYGYTF.

As regards this clonotype: This clone may be a read error of a much larger clone one base away. This chain links TRBV7-2 with TRBJ2-1; 8 bases fit TRBD2. The DNA matches TRBJ2-7 better at its end, which makes the J call doubtful. Germline V gene data show CDR1 as SGHTA and CDR2 as FQGNSA. The CDR3 sequence is 15 residues long. CDR3: CASSYGLASYNEQYF. CDR3 nucleotides: TGTGCCAGCAGCTACGGACTAGCAAGTTACAATGAGCAGTACTTC.

The CDR3 here is CASSLAARQIYEQYF. In DNA, the CDR3 is TGTGCCAGCAGCTTAGCGGCCCGACAAATCTACGAGCAGTACTTC. The chain employs TRBV7-8 and TRBJ2-7; D call uncertain. Trimming stripped 0 bases from V and 3 bases from J, with 12 bases between. This CDR3 is 15 amino acids long. In germline, CDR1 is SGHVS, CDR2 FQNEAQ.

V and J are TRBV27 and TRBJ2-3; D is unclear. Germline CDR1 MNHEY, CDR2 SMNVEV (reference sequence). Trimming removed 7 bases at V and 3 bases at J, with 11 bases between. This CDR3 is 13 amino acids long. The CDR3: CASTNPWTDTQYF. In DNA form, the CDR3 reads TGTGCCAGCACCAACCCGTGGACAGATACGCAGTATTTT.

This clonotype came up a few times. The gene calls are TRBV27 and TRBJ2-5, with TRBD2 matching over 10 bases. V dropped 5 bases and J dropped 11; count of bases not matched to a gene: 11. Germline V gives CDR1 MNHEY, CDR2 SMNVEV (reference sequence). CDR3 size: 14 residues. DNA of the CDR3: TGTGCCAGCAGTCTGCTAGCGGGGGCCCGGGAGCAGTACTTC. This codes for CASSLLAGAREQYF.

This clonotype has more than one count but fewer than ten. V and J are TRBV4-1 and TRBJ2-7; TRBD2 matches 10 bases. The DNA end is a closer match to TRBJ2-5, so the J assignment may be wrong. Germline V gene lookup returns CDR1 MGHRA and CDR2 YSYEKL. This CDR3 spans 17 amino acids. The CDR3 DNA reads as TGCGCCAGCAGCCAAGTGGTAGCGGGGGGACCTAAAGAGACCCAGTACTTC. It specifies CASSQVVAGGPKETQYF.

A note on this clonotype: A read error may explain this, as a much larger clone is one base away. This rearrangement joins TRBV7-7 to TRBJ2-7; unclear D gene. Matching the DNA end better, TRBJ2-5 makes the J call doubtful. The germline gives CDR1 SSHAT, CDR2 FNYEAQ (reference sequence). This CDR3 spans 13 amino acids. This chain's CDR3 is CASSPLYIETQYF. The CDR3 DNA sequence: TGTGCCAGCAGCCCCCTTTATATTGAGACCCAGTACTTC.

This clonotype came up a few times. The V call is TRBV29-1, the J call TRBJ1-2; TRBD1 matches at 9 bases. After removal of 6 bases from V and 7 bases from J, the junction contained 9 bases not matched to a gene. The CDR3 contains 13 residues. The germline gives CDR1 SQVTM, CDR2 ANQGSEA. The CDR3 is CSVSGQGTLGYTF. CDR3 in DNA: TGCAGCGTATCCGGACAGGGGACCCTTGGCTACACCTTC. The full variable domain, its missing parts supplied by reference TRBV29-1 and TRBJ1-2, is SAVISQKPSRDICQRGTSLTIQCQVDSQVTMMFWYRQQPGQSLTLIATANQGSEATYESGFVIDKFPISRPNLTFSTLTVSNMSPEDSSIYLCSVSGQGTLGYTFGSGTRLTVV.

CDR3 sequence: CASSQELATPNYGYTF. CDR3 sequence (DNA): TGCGCCAGCAGCCAAGAATTGGCCACCCCTAACTATGGCTACACCTTC. The rearrangement joins TRBV4-1 to TRBJ1-2, with D hard to call. The CDR3 contains 16 residues. With 0 bases removed from V and 0 bases from J, the gap between germline ends came to 11 bases. CDR1 and CDR2 (germline): MGHRA, YSYEKL.